Below, one T cell receptor beta chain is given with its context. Its antigen is still unknown. Some clones are missing from TCRdb's copy, which holds only in-frame ones; the method was immunoSEQ multiplex PCR. The repertoire holds over 65,000 clones, with about nine tenths as singletons. This sample was included in a study of T cell responses to AZD1222 COVID-19 vaccine. Notes on the study in general: Clonal diversity may have been underestimated in mostly white British donors.

This CDR3 spans 16 amino acids. Trimming took 4 bases from V and 6 from J; bases not matched to a gene: 11. Germline V gene lookup returns CDR1 SGHRS and CDR2 YFSETQ. Sequences were derived from peripheral blood, sampled 28 days after the second AZD1222 dose. The chain carries TRBV5-1 and TRBJ2-2, with 8 nucleotides matching TRBD1. The clonotype comes from an adult who received the AZD1222 COVID-19 vaccine. CDR3 in amino acids: CASSPNRGIRAGELFF. CDR3 nucleotides: TGCGCCAGCAGCCCCAACAGGGGGATTCGCGCCGGGGAGCTGTTTTTT.